The source of this T cell receptor beta chain is a study of human T cells and chemical hapten exposure. General observations from the study: Donors' alopecia may make their immune response differ from healthy people's.

V was trimmed by 5 bases and J by 6 bases, leaving 14 bases between them. This CDR3 spans 14 amino acids. There are many counts of this clonotype. The antigen remains undetermined. One entry per CDR3 protein results from TCRdb running MiXCR on the RACE reads. The sample lists 280,000 or so distinct CDR3 sequences, almost 8% seen once, with 1.2% in the top ten. Time point indicated: pre-sensitization, week 0. Regarding treatment: therapeutic diphenylcyclopropenone sensitization with weekly scalp DPC. This sequence joins TRBV12-3 or TRBV12-4 and TRBJ1-5; D ambiguous. Sequenced here: whole blood, sampled in connection with sensitization to the hapten diphenylcyclopropenone (DPC). This clonotype was obtained from a man younger than 35 with alopecia areata. Some clones in this sample may be carry-over from other donors' samples. In DNA form, the CDR3 reads TGTGCCAGCAGTCACCGGGAGAGGAGTCAGCCCCAGCATTTT. This encodes CASSHRERSQPQHF.